This TCR beta chain was sequenced in a study of PD-1 blockade in classical Hodgkin lymphoma. Study at large: Each patient was given nivolumab 3 mg/kg through a vein every 2 weeks.

General study findings and limits: Reported findings placed baseline TCR diversity lower in newly diagnosed patients (compared with healthy donors). CD4+ TCR diversity, unlike CD8+, rose significantly by C4D1.

Stated time point: cycle 4 day 1 (C4D1), after 6 weeks of nivolumab. Autologous stem cell transplantation was followed by relapse in every patient, and brentuximab vedotin exposure varied. Negative magnetic selection isolated CD4+ T cells from thawed PBMCs. Remarks on this clone: The target antigen is unknown.

The CDR3 totals 16 residues. Germline V gives CDR1 MGHDK, CDR2 SYGVNS. J was trimmed by 4 bases and V by 5 bases; bases with no gene match: 7. Profiling relied on immunoSEQ multiplex PCR, and the TCRdb table lists in-frame clones only, not all of them. Found here are roughly 32,000 clones, around 90% of them singletons; the top ten hold roughly 0.3%. The starting material was CD4+ T cells from blood, obtained before the fourth cycle of nivolumab. The chain uses TRBV25-1 and TRBJ1-6; TRBD1 matches at 8 bases. This receptor was identified in a human donor with classical Hodgkin lymphoma. The CDR3 bases are TGTGCCAGCAGTATAGCCAGGACAGGGTATAATTCACCCCTCCACTTT. Residues: CASSIARTGYNSPLHF.